A selection of T cell receptor beta chains follows, all from one sample in a study of CD8+ T cells in alopecia areata. TCRdb's table, derived via immunoSEQ multiplex PCR, lists solely in-frame clones and lacks some. The table shows about 150,000 clones, with 55% occurring only once. Source material: CD4+ T cells sorted from blood. The receptors stem from a human donor in good health. The CDR3 runs from the conserved cysteine through the conserved F or W. Fields, in order: V gene, D gene, J gene, clone size, CDR3 protein, CDR3 DNA. D genes are given only for firm matches. Only some rows state a clone size, as once, few, many or a class for expanded clones.

>TRBV6-1|.|TRBJ2-3|.
CASSPGTGSTDTQYF
TGTGCCAGCAGCCCCGGGACCGGCAGCACAGATACGCAGTATTTT
>TRBV6-6|.|TRBJ1-2|.
CATRGGSTNYGYTF
TGTGCCACCCGGGGGGGCTCCACTAACTATGGCTACACCTTC
>TRBV14|TRBD1|TRBJ2-1|.
CASSQVIRTGLYNEQFF
TGTGCCAGCAGCCAAGTGATCAGGACAGGGTTATACAATGAGCAGTTCTTC
>TRBV11-2|.|TRBJ2-2|few
CASSLVGGELFF
TGTGCCAGCAGCTTAGTAGGCGGGGAGCTGTTTTTT
>TRBV2|.|TRBJ2-5|.
CASSYQETQYF
TGTGCCAGCAGTTACCAAGAGACCCAGTACTTC
>TRBV7-9|TRBD1|TRBJ2-3|few
CASSTGVLTDTQYF
TGTGCCAGCTCGACAGGGGTTCTCACAGATACGCAGTATTTT
>TRBV5-4|.|TRBJ2-1|.
CASSHDRNEQFF
TGTGCCAGCAGCCACGACAGGAATGAGCAGTTCTTC
>TRBV25-1|.|TRBJ2-5|.
CASTTLAPQETQYF
TGTGCCAGCACCACCCTAGCGCCCCAAGAGACCCAGTACTTC
>TRBV29-1|TRBD2|TRBJ2-3|.
CSGGEGTSGSLF
TGCAGCGGCGGTGAGGGGACTAGCGGGTCGCTTTTT
>TRBV27|.|TRBJ1-5|.
CASKSAGGNNQPQHF
TGTGCCAGCAAATCGGCAGGCGGGAACAATCAGCCCCAGCATTTT
>TRBV6-5|.|TRBJ2-1|.
CASSYEGGPYNEQFF
TGTGCCAGCAGTTACGAAGGGGGGCCCTACAATGAGCAGTTCTTC
>TRBV6-5|.|TRBJ1-1|.
CASSYSLGMNTEAFF
TGTGCCAGCAGTTACTCGTTGGGAATGAACACTGAAGCTTTCTTT
>TRBV25-1|.|TRBJ1-1|.
CASSVQGGKAFF
TGTGCCAGCAGTGTCCAGGGAGGGAAAGCTTTCTTT
>TRBV25-1|.|TRBJ1-2|.
CASTGDSNYGYTF
TGTGCCAGCACCGGGGACTCGAACTATGGCTACACCTTC
>TRBV6-5|TRBD2|TRBJ2-5|few
CASSSSGTVKTQYF
TGTGCCAGCAGTTCTAGCGGGACGGTGAAGACCCAGTACTTC
>TRBV9|TRBD1|TRBJ2-1|few
CASSVETGGEQFF
TGTGCCAGCAGCGTGGAGACAGGGGGTGAGCAGTTCTTC
>TRBV29-1|.|TRBJ1-2|few
CSVEQGGYTF
TGCAGCGTTGAACAAGGTGGCTACACCTTC
>TRBV29-1|TRBD2|TRBJ2-1|.
CSVEPGLAMNEQFF
TGCAGCGTTGAGCCGGGACTAGCAATGAATGAGCAGTTCTTC
>TRBV28|.|TRBJ2-6|.
CASSGAGSGANVLTF
TGTGCCAGCAGTGGGGCGGGCTCTGGGGCCAACGTCCTGACTTTC
>TRBV6-5|.|TRBJ1-2|.
CASSFGILYGYTF
TGTGCCAGCAGTTTCGGGATCCTCTATGGCTACACCTTC
>TRBV29-1|.|TRBJ1-4|once
CSVTVNEKLFF
TGCAGCGTAACGGTTAATGAAAAACTGTTTTTT
>TRBV12-5|TRBD1|TRBJ2-1|once
CATSPPGTGFNEQFF
TGTGCTACCTCCCCTCCCGGGACAGGGTTCAATGAGCAGTTCTTC
>TRBV11-1|TRBD2|TRBJ2-3|.
CASRSSGSTDTQYF
TGTGCCAGCAGGTCTAGCGGGAGCACAGATACGCAGTATTTT
>TRBV4-1|.|TRBJ1-2|few
CASSSQNRAGYTF
TGCGCCAGCAGCTCCCAAAATCGGGCTGGCTACACCTTC
>TRBV7-9|.|TRBJ2-2|few
CASSLVGVGELFF
TGTGCCAGCAGCTTAGTAGGAGTCGGGGAGCTGTTTTTT
>TRBV29-1|.|TRBJ2-5|.
CSVIPQGETQYF
TGCAGCGTAATACCCCAAGGGGAGACCCAGTACTTC
>TRBV4-1|.|TRBJ2-7|few
CASSQTGRPYEQYF
TGCGCCAGCAGCCAAACAGGACGGCCCTACGAGCAGTACTTC
>TRBV29-1|TRBD2|TRBJ2-5|.
CSVWGREGPRREQETQYF
TGCAGCGTGTGGGGGCGGGAGGGCCCAAGAAGGGAGCAAGAGACCCAGTACTTC
>TRBV10-3|.|TRBJ2-3|many
CAIGDGDTQYF
TGTGCCATCGGAGACGGAGATACGCAGTATTTT
>TRBV9|TRBD1|TRBJ2-1|once
CASSERQGGSYNEQFF
TGTGCCAGCAGCGAACGACAGGGTGGTTCCTACAATGAGCAGTTCTTC
>TRBV30|.|TRBJ2-5|few
CAWSAEVRTQYF
TGTGCCTGGAGTGCGGAGGTCCGGACCCAGTACTTC
>TRBV5-4|.|TRBJ1-2|once
CASSSTGTYGYTF
TGTGCCAGCAGCTCAACTGGGACATATGGCTACACCTTC
>TRBV30|.|TRBJ1-1|.
CAWGPGPYAFF
TGTGCCTGGGGGCCGGGACCTTACGCTTTCTTT
>TRBV25-1|TRBD1|TRBJ2-1|.
CASSTRGTNEQFF
TGTGCCAGCAGTACCAGGGGGACCAATGAGCAGTTCTTC
>TRBV6-6|.|TRBJ2-4|.
CASSYSRGAKNIQYF
TGTGCCAGCAGTTACTCGAGGGGAGCCAAAAACATTCAGTACTTC
>TRBV6-6|TRBD1|TRBJ1-5|.
CAISGGSNQPQHF
TGTGCCATATCAGGGGGCAGCAATCAGCCCCAGCATTTT
>TRBV4-2|TRBD2|TRBJ2-3|once
CASSQVGTISRADTQYF
TGTGCCAGCAGCCAAGTTGGGACTATTTCCCGGGCAGATACGCAGTATTTT
>TRBV30|.|TRBJ2-7|few
CASRSVVRDEQYF
TGTGCCTCACGATCGGTGGTGAGGGACGAGCAGTACTTC
>TRBV29-1|TRBD2|TRBJ2-7|few
CSVEDRSGSDSYEQYF
TGCAGCGTTGAAGACCGGAGCGGGAGTGACTCCTACGAGCAGTACTTC
>TRBV6-5|.|TRBJ2-7|.
CASSYSGIHEQYF
TGTGCCAGCAGTTACTCTGGGATCCACGAGCAGTACTTC
>TRBV30|.|TRBJ2-1|.
CAWSVRLFTYNEQFF
TGTGCCTGGAGTGTCCGGCTATTTACCTACAATGAGCAGTTCTTC